Each of the 10 T cell receptor beta chains below was sequenced from the same sample in a study of long-term antiretroviral therapy in people with HIV. Version v3.0 of the immunoSEQ assay was performed at survey level. Generated by immunoSEQ multiplex PCR, the TCRdb table keeps only in-frame clones and is missing some. Of 20,000 to 30,000 clones listed, around 83% are singletons. The material sequenced was unsorted PBMCs, taken 3 years after starting antiretroviral therapy. Receptors were obtained from a man between 18 and 29 years old with HIV.

The chain carries TRBV19 and TRBJ1-4; D unclear. The CDR3 loop spans 14 amino acids. The germline V gene has CDR1 LNHDA and CDR2 SQIVND (reference sequence). Trimming removed 2 bases from V and 2 bases from J, with 6 bases in between. Here the CDR3 reads CASSITATNEKLFF. The CDR3, as DNA: TGTGCCAGTAGTATAACAGCGACTAATGAAAAACTGTTTTTT.

The sample holds a few counts of this clone. The chain couples TRBV10-3 to TRBJ1-1; D gene ambiguous. The CDR3 extends over 13 amino acids. The germline V gene encodes CDR1 ENHRY and CDR2 SYGVKD. Trimming took off 7 bases at V and 0 bases at J, with 9 bases between the two ends. In DNA form, the CDR3 reads TGTGCCATCAAGAGGGATATGAACACTGAAGCTTTCTTT. This encodes CAIKRDMNTEAFF.

The rearrangement links TRBV7-2 to TRBJ1-5; D perhaps matches TRBD1 (6 bases). V lost 7 bases, J lost 0 bases, and 16 bases lay in between. CDR3 length: 16 residues. Germline V lookup: CDR1 SGHTA, CDR2 FQGNSA. The CDR3 DNA sequence: TGTGCCAGCACCCCGAGGGGGGCGGGTAGCAATCAGCCCCAGCATTTT. Amino acids: CASTPRGAGSNQPQHF.

The chain couples TRBV29-1 to TRBJ2-5, with 7 bases lining up with TRBD1. V dropped 6 bases and J dropped 6; count of bases not matched to a gene: 4. CDR3 length: 11 residues. Germline-derived CDR1 and CDR2 are SQVTM and ANQGSEA. The CDR3 DNA is TGCAGCGTAGGGGGCACGAAGACCCAGTACTTC. Encoded protein: CSVGGTKTQYF.

The rearrangement links TRBV18 to TRBJ1-5; D unresolved. The ends were cut back, 0 bases at V and 7 bases at J, with 13 bases in the middle. This CDR3 has 15 residues. Per the germline V gene, CDR1 is KGHSH and CDR2 is LQKENI. CDR3 protein: CASSPPSASGQPQHF. For the CDR3, the DNA is TGTGCCAGCTCACCACCATCAGCGTCGGGGCAGCCCCAGCATTTT. Supplemented by reference TRBV18 and TRBJ1-5, the full variable domain reads NAGVMQNPRHLVRRRGQEARLRCSPMKGHSHVYWYRQLPEEGLKFMVYLQKENIIDESGMPKERFSAEFPKEGPSILRIQQVVRGDSAAYFCASSPPSASGQPQHFGDGTRLSIL.

Only a few counts were recorded for this clone. The chain joins TRBV18 to TRBJ1-5; D not certain. The CDR3 extends over 13 amino acids. V lost 3 bases to trimming and J lost 6 bases, with 9 bases between them. The germline CDR1 and CDR2 sequences are KGHSH and LQKENI. CDR3 loop: CASSPSLGQPQHF. In DNA form, the CDR3 reads TGTGCCAGCTCACCGTCCTTGGGTCAGCCCCAGCATTTT.

This rearrangement joins TRBV7-9 to TRBJ1-1, with a weak D call TRBD1 (6 bases). Trimming pared 6 bases from V and 5 bases from J, leaving 13 bases between. The CDR3 runs 13 residues. Germline V lookup: CDR1 SEHNR, CDR2 FQNEAQ (reference sequence). The CDR3 DNA sequence: TGTGCCAGCAGGCCTCCGGGGACAACTGAAGCTTTCTTT. It is translated as CASRPPGTTEAFF.

The V call is TRBV11-2, the J call TRBJ2-5; 9 bases are shared with TRBD1. This CDR3 contains 14 residues. CDR1 is SGHAT and CDR2 is FQNNGV in the germline V gene. The trim removed 5 bases at V and 5 bases at J, leaving 6 bases unmatched. The CDR3 DNA reads TGTGCCAGCAGCCGGACAGGGGTGATGGAGACCCAGTACTTC. As protein: CASSRTGVMETQYF.

This clone was seen a handful of times. The chain combines TRBV11-2 with TRBJ1-5; the match to TRBD1 covers 7 bases. Per the germline V gene, CDR1 is SGHAT and CDR2 is FQNNGV. The CDR3 sequence is 13 residues long. Trimming cost V 4 bases and J 7 bases; bases outside gene matches: 4. CDR3 sequence: CASSSTGEQPQHF. CDR3 DNA sequence: TGTGCCAGCAGCTCAACAGGGGAACAGCCCCAGCATTTT. Full variable domain (outside the CDR3, taken from reference TRBV11-2 and TRBJ1-5): EAGVAQSPRYKIIEKRQSVAFWCNPISGHATLYWYQQILGQGPKLLIQFQNNGVVDDSQLPKDRFSAERLKGVDSTLKIQPAKLEDSAVYLCASSSTGEQPQHFGDGTRLSIL.

The rearrangement joins TRBV11-2 to TRBJ2-7; 11 positions match TRBD1. Germline loops: CDR1 SGHAT, CDR2 FQNNGV. This CDR3 region has 16 residues. V shed 3 bases, J shed 3 bases, and the junction held 7 bases outside the gene matches. CDR3 amino acids: CASSLSLGTGGYEQYF. In DNA form, the CDR3 reads TGTGCCAGCAGCTTGAGTTTAGGGACAGGGGGCTACGAGCAGTACTTC.